The clone carrying this T cell receptor (beta chain) was found a few times. What it binds is not known. The sample comes from a study of beta chain features in type 1 diabetes. All of the isolated RNA was reverse transcribed, so expressed TCRB transcripts were sequenced. The data were produced by immunoSEQ multiplex PCR, yet TCRdb's version contains in-frame clones alone and is incomplete. The table includes 390,000 or so clones, approximately 14% detected once. V shed 1 base, J shed 1 base, and the junction held 7 bases outside the gene matches. The CDR3 runs 15 residues. Per the germline V gene, CDR1 is GTSNPN and CDR2 is SVGIG (reference sequence). Notes on the study in general: Type 1 diabetes patients had VDJ junctions that carried fewer insertions and more deletions.

The origin of this receptor is a man aged 25-45 years in good health. The specimen was naive CD4+ T cells from blood. The chain has TRBV30 and TRBJ2-7; 7 bases are shared with TRBD1. The CDR3 sequence: CAWSAQGIGSYEQYV. CDR3 nucleotides: TGTGCCTGGAGTGCACAGGGGATAGGGTCCTACGAGCAGTACGTC.